These 2 T cell receptor beta chains were all obtained from the same sample, sequenced in a study of blood T cell repertoires in COVID-19. The assay was immunoSEQ multiplex PCR, and TCRdb's table has in-frame clones only and misses some. The table includes 200,000 to 300,000 clones, 84% detected once. Input material: peripheral blood. The receptors shown here come from a man aged 55 to 70 with acute or convalescent COVID-19.

The rearrangement uses TRBV6-5 and TRBJ2-5; 7 bases map to TRBD1. V trimming: 6 bases; J trimming: 5 bases; junction bases outside the gene matches: 9. The CDR3 has 14 residues. Per germline, CDR1 MNHEY and CDR2 SVGAGI. The CDR3 coding sequence is TGTGCCAGCAGCCCAAACAGGGGTGGTGAGACCCAGTACTTC. This gives the protein CASSPNRGGETQYF.

V is TRBV5-1 and J is TRBJ1-1; TRBD1 aligns across 7 bases. After removal of 2 bases from V and 5 bases from J, the junction contained 6 bases not matched to a gene. Germline lookup yields CDR1 SGHRS and CDR2 YFSETQ. The CDR3 consists of 14 residues. DNA of the CDR3: TGCGCCAGCAGCTTCGAGGGACAGAGGACTGAAGCTTTCTTT. Residues: CASSFEGQRTEAFF.